This TCR beta chain was documented in a study of blood T cell repertoires in COVID-19. The wider study: From the United States, Italy and Spain came samples of acute and convalescent COVID-19.

Produced via immunoSEQ multiplex PCR; TCRdb's table is partial and in-frame only. The data contain about 76,000 clones, 80% to 90% of them seen just once; the ten biggest clones take up about 20%. Sequences were obtained from peripheral blood. The sequence was obtained from a woman between 55 and 75 years old with acute or convalescent COVID-19.

CDR3 in DNA: TGTGCCACCAGTGCGGGGACAGGGGTTGAAAAACTGTTTTTT. This translates into CATSAGTGVEKLFF. V and J are TRBV24-1 and TRBJ1-4, with 10 bases lining up with TRBD1. CDR3 size: 14 residues. CDR1 is KGHDR and CDR2 is SFDVKD in the germline V gene. Trimming at V came to 5 bases and at J to 7 bases, leaving 3 bases not matched to a gene.